These 18 T cell receptor beta chains were sequenced from one sample in a study of CD8 T cells in Susac syndrome. Reverse transcription of about 0.5 to 1 ug RNA was carried out with random hexamers. TCRdb used MiXCR to reprocess the immunoSEQ multiplex PCR reads, holding one entry per CDR3 protein. This sample has about 140,000 distinct CDR3 sequences, with approximately 95% found just once. Material: CD8+ T cells from PBMCs. Source of these receptors: a human donor in good health.

The chain uses TRBV12-3 or TRBV12-4 and TRBJ2-5, with D tentatively TRBD1 (6 bases). The CDR3 is 14 amino acids. V was cut by 3 bases and J by 5 bases, with 13 bases left in between. The CDR3, as DNA: TGTGCCAGCAGTTTTGGGGGCCCGGCGGAGACCCAGTACTTC. This gives the protein CASSFGGPAETQYF.

The rearrangement uses TRBV27 and TRBJ2-7, with 8 bases matching TRBD1. V gave up 6 bases and J gave up 7 bases; unmatched junction bases: 11. The germline V gene encodes CDR1 MNHEY and CDR2 SMNVEV (reference sequence). The CDR3 loop spans 14 amino acids. In DNA, the CDR3 is TGTGCCAGCAGGGGCAACAGGGGGAAATGGGAGCAGTACTTC. It yields the protein CASRGNRGKWEQYF.

This sequence joins TRBV5-6 and TRBJ2-1; the match to TRBD2 covers 10 bases. J lost 8 bases, V lost 0 bases, and 5 bases had no gene match. Germline values: CDR1 SGHDT, CDR2 YYEEEE. This CDR3 region has 15 residues. The CDR3 coding sequence is TGTGCCAGCAGCTTGGTGGGACTAGCGATGGATGAGCAGTTCTTC. Translating gives CASSLVGLAMDEQFF.

Concerning this clonotype itself: A read error may produce the germline difference seen at one junction end. The chain has TRBV7-8 and TRBJ2-7, with D perhaps TRBD2 (6 bases). Germline V CDR1 and CDR2: SGHVS, FQNEAQ. The length of the CDR3 is 15 residues. The CDR3 nucleotides read TGTGCCAGCAGCCTAGCAGGACTAAATGGCTACGAGCAGTACTTC. Translating gives CASSLAGLNGYEQYF.

The V and J genes are TRBV27 and TRBJ2-1; tentative D call: TRBD2 (5 bases). Germline loops: CDR1 MNHEY, CDR2 SMNVEV (reference sequence). The CDR3 contains 12 residues. Trimming cost V 2 bases and J 9 bases, with 8 bases left between them. As DNA, the CDR3 is TGTGCCAGCAGTTTAATCCGGGGTGAGCAGTTCTTC. Translated, it gives CASSLIRGEQFF.

The J gene is TRBJ2-7, the V gene TRBV28; D gene uncertain. V lost 1 base and J 3 bases, leaving 7 bases between the germline ends. The germline V gene encodes CDR1 MDHEN and CDR2 SYDVKM. The CDR3 contains 13 residues. CDR3 DNA: TGTGCCAGCAGTTTATTCAGAGACTACGAGCAGTACTTC. As protein: CASSLFRDYEQYF.

The chain joins TRBV6-5 to TRBJ1-5; D remains ambiguous. Germline values: CDR1 MNHEY, CDR2 SVGAGI. V was shortened by 5 bases and J by 0 bases, with 8 bases between the two germline ends. CDR3 length equals 14 residues. The CDR3: CASSQSDSNQPQHF. CDR3 nucleotide sequence: TGTGCCAGCAGTCAAAGCGATAGCAATCAGCCCCAGCATTTT.

The rearrangement links TRBV24-1 to TRBJ2-3; D gene unclear. The CDR3 is 13 residues long. Germline CDR1 and CDR2: KGHDR and SFDVKD. V lost 4 bases and J 5 bases, leaving 9 bases between the germline ends. The CDR3 bases are TGTGCCACCAGTGAGCCCGGTGGAGATACGCAGTATTTT. Translated: CATSEPGGDTQYF.

This clonotype was seen a single time. One end of the junction does not line up with germline, which may come from a read error. The genes are TRBV24-1 and TRBJ2-3, with D hard to call. Germline values: CDR1 KGHDR, CDR2 SFDVKD. The CDR3 consists of 12 residues. CDR3 region: CATSGLGWTQYF. CDR3 in DNA: TGTGCCACCAGTGGTTTGGGCTGGACGCAGTATTTT.

The chain has TRBV9 and TRBJ2-1; 10 bases fit TRBD2. Germline CDR1 reads SGDLS; CDR2 reads YYNGEE. CDR3 length: 16 amino acids. V trimming: 4 bases; J trimming: 8 bases; junction bases outside the gene matches: 12. As DNA, the CDR3 is TGTGCCAGCAGCATCGGACTAGCGGTGTGGGGGTATGAGCAGTTCTTC. Amino acids: CASSIGLAVWGYEQFF.

The J gene is TRBJ1-1, the V gene TRBV28, with no clear D. CDR3 size: 14 residues. Germline V gives CDR1 MDHEN, CDR2 SYDVKM. V lost 5 bases and J lost 4, with 14 bases in between. The CDR3 sequence: CASSPVTFATEAFF. The CDR3 DNA reads TGTGCCAGCAGTCCCGTTACATTTGCCACTGAAGCTTTCTTT.

This clonotype has only one observation. The chain recombines TRBV28 with TRBJ2-1; possibly TRBD1 for D (5 bases). This CDR3 has 14 residues. Germline V gene lookup returns CDR1 MDHEN and CDR2 SYDVKM. V shed 3 bases and J shed 3 bases, with 9 bases lying between them. The CDR3 loop is CASSFAGLYNEQFF. DNA for the CDR3: TGTGCCAGCAGTTTTGCAGGGCTCTACAATGAGCAGTTCTTC.

V gene TRBV9 combines with J gene TRBJ1-2; 7 nucleotides agree with TRBD1. CDR3 length: 13 amino acids. Germline V gene sequence: CDR1 SGDLS, CDR2 YYNGEE. Trimming removed 3 bases from V and 8 bases from J; junction bases left unmatched: 7. The CDR3 nucleotides read TGTGCCAGCAGCGCGGGGACAGCTGGAGGCTACACCTTC. Amino acids: CASSAGTAGGYTF.

V usage is TRBV6-2 or TRBV6-3 and J usage is TRBJ2-5; 9 bases map to TRBD1. Germline CDR1 is MNHEY and CDR2 is SVGEGT. J gave up 5 bases and V 4 bases, and 14 bases lay outside the gene matches. CDR3 length equals 17 residues. The CDR3 reads CASSSPWDRVPSETQYF. CDR3 coding DNA: TGTGCCAGCAGTTCCCCGTGGGACAGGGTTCCGAGTGAGACCCAGTACTTC.

The V call is TRBV29-1, the J call TRBJ2-7; D not resolved. The V and J ends lost 4 bases and 1 base respectively, with 8 bases between them. Germline V CDR1 and CDR2: SQVTM, ANQGSEA. This CDR3 region has 12 residues. The CDR3 DNA sequence: TGCAGCGTTGCGGCGGATTCCTACGAGCAGTACTTC. This gives the protein CSVAADSYEQYF.

V and J are TRBV29-1 and TRBJ2-5, with D possibly matching TRBD1 (6 bases). The CDR3 is 12 amino acids. Germline V gene lookup returns CDR1 SQVTM and CDR2 ANQGSEA. V lost 6 bases to trimming and J lost 10 bases, with 18 bases between them. The CDR3 region has the DNA TGCAGCGTGACAGGACAAAATAGTGGCCAGTACTTC. Amino acid sequence: CSVTGQNSGQYF.

This clonotype was observed a single time. V gene TRBV12-3 or TRBV12-4 combines with J gene TRBJ1-1; D possibly corresponds to TRBD1 (5 bases). V was cut by 5 bases and J by 1 base, with 8 bases left in between. CDR3 size: 13 residues. The CDR3 here is CASSPDKNTEAFF. As DNA, the CDR3 is TGTGCCAGCAGTCCGGACAAGAACACTGAAGCTTTCTTT.

This chain uses TRBV27 with TRBJ2-1, with 7 bases that match TRBD2. The CDR3 loop spans 16 amino acids. With V trimmed by 5 bases and J by 5 bases, 12 bases remained unmatched. Germline V lookup: CDR1 MNHEY, CDR2 SMNVEV (reference sequence). The CDR3 region has the DNA TGTGCCAGCAGTGAAGATTTTCTAGCGGCCCACAATGAGCAGTTCTTC. It yields the protein CASSEDFLAAHNEQFF.